The clone carrying this TCR beta chain has just one count. The data were taken from a study of blood T cell repertoires in COVID-19. Study-wide context: Samples taken during acute and convalescent COVID-19 were collected in the United States, Italy and Spain. PBMCs, B-cell-depleted T cells, or T cells provided the cDNA or gDNA that made up the material.

Trimming took 5 bases from V and 1 from J; bases not matched to a gene: 4. The CDR3 covers 15 residues. Per the germline V gene, CDR1 is MNHEY and CDR2 is SMNVEV (reference sequence). Authors' methods: Estimated nucleated cell counts came from reference gene primer amplification. Sequencing used immunoSEQ multiplex PCR; TCRdb keeps in-frame clones, though not all of them. V and J calls and clone size are given by that table; D and trimming were obtained from the DNA. The repertoire has more than 85,000 clones, 70% to 90% of them found once; the top ten carry about 5%. The source of this sequence is a man aged 65 to 79 with acute or convalescent COVID-19. Sequencing used peripheral blood. V gene TRBV27 combines with J gene TRBJ2-3; TRBD1 aligns across 9 bases. CDR3 nucleotide sequence: TGTGCCAGCAGTGGGGACAGGGACGGCACAGATACGCAGTATTTT. It translates to CASSGDRDGTDTQYF.